The next 5 T cell receptor beta chains were all read from a single sample in a study of technical replicates of blood from a few donors. TCRdb's table, derived via immunoSEQ multiplex PCR, lists solely in-frame clones and lacks some. The repertoire holds tens of thousands of clones, with 96% as singletons. The sample taken for sequencing was T cells isolated from PBMCs. The receptor source for this set is a human donor in good health.

V usage is TRBV15 and J usage is TRBJ2-7; 7 nucleotides line up with TRBD1. V was clipped by 5 bases and J by 2 bases; unmatched bases: 6. Germline V lookup: CDR1 LNHNV, CDR2 YYDKDF (reference sequence). The CDR3 is 14 amino acids. The chain's CDR3 is CATSVWQGAYEQYF. The CDR3 DNA reads as TGTGCCACCAGCGTCTGGCAGGGGGCCTACGAGCAGTACTTC.

V usage is TRBV5-1 and J usage is TRBJ1-2; 11 nucleotides agree with TRBD1. The CDR3 spans 14 residues. J was trimmed by 8 bases and V by 4 bases; bases with no gene match: 7. Germline CDR1 and CDR2: SGHRS and YFSETQ. The CDR3 nucleotides read TGCGCCAGCAGCGGGACAGGGGGTAAAAAAGGCTACACCTTC. Amino acids: CASSGTGGKKGYTF. Full variable domain (missing parts from reference TRBV5-1 and TRBJ1-2): KAGVTQTPRYLIKTRGQQVTLSCSPISGHRSVSWYQQTPGQGLQFLFEYFSETQRNKGNFPGRFSGRQFSNSRSEMNVSTLELGDSALYLCASSGTGGKKGYTFGSGTRLTVV.

This chain joins TRBV14 and TRBJ2-7, with a possible D match to TRBD1 (6 bases). Trimming cost V 3 bases and J 6 bases, with 9 bases left between them. The CDR3 has 12 amino acids. From germline, CDR1 is SGHDN and CDR2 FVKESK. Here the CDR3 reads CASSQDRSEQYF. The CDR3, as DNA: TGTGCCAGCAGCCAGGACAGATCCGAGCAGTACTTC.

This clone was detected only once. The genes are TRBV11-3 and TRBJ2-7; TRBD2 agrees at 11 bases. The V segment lost 3 bases and the J segment 3 bases; nucleotides outside the gene matches: 4. The CDR3 runs to 15 residues. Germline loops: CDR1 SGHNT, CDR2 YENEEA. The chain's CDR3 is CASSFGLAGIYEQYF. The CDR3 DNA sequence: TGTGCCAGCAGCTTCGGACTAGCGGGCATCTACGAGCAGTACTTC. The complete variable domain, with remaining parts taken from reference TRBV11-3 and TRBJ2-7, reads EAGVVQSPRYKIIEKKQPVAFWCNPISGHNTLYWYLQNLGQGPELLIRYENEEAVDDSQLPKDRFSAERLKGVDSTLKIQPAELGDSAVYLCASSFGLAGIYEQYFGPGTRLTVT.

The chain joins TRBV28 to TRBJ2-1; D is perhaps TRBD2 (6 bases). The V end was cut by 2 bases, the J end by 7 bases, with 15 bases between. Germline V lookup: CDR1 MDHEN, CDR2 SYDVKM. This CDR3 has 15 residues. DNA for the CDR3: TGTGCCAGCAGTTTAACGGGAGTTCTGATTAATGAGCAGTTCTTC. It specifies CASSLTGVLINEQFF.